This TCR beta chain was captured in a study of blood T cells in healthy people across ages. In the study overall: T cells yielded about one barcoded beta molecule per two cells through template switching.

Through a sample-barcoded 5' primer and a J-beta primer mix, a second PCR was run for roughly 7 to 11 cycles. CDR3-containing paired-end reads numbered at least 2.5 million in each sample. TCRdb itself ran the 5' RACE reads through MiXCR, one entry per CDR3 protein. The sample has 1.5 million to 2 million distinct CDR3 sequences, roughly 52% seen once. CDR1 SGHDT and CDR2 YYEEEE come from the germline V gene. The CDR3 totals 13 residues. Trimming removed 6 bases from V and 0 bases from J, with 9 bases in between. The clonotype originates from a woman in her thirties or forties in good health. Sequenced: blood. The rearrangement links TRBV5-6 to TRBJ1-2; D unclear. The CDR3 spells CASIQRTNYGYTF. CDR3 coding DNA: TGTGCCAGCATACAGCGAACTAACTATGGCTACACCTTC. Using reference TRBV5-6 and TRBJ1-2 for the parts outside the CDR3, the full variable domain is DAGVTQSPTHLIKTRGQQVTLRCSPKSGHDTVSWYQQALGQGPQFIFQYYEEEERQRGNFPDRFSGHQFPNYSSELNVNALLLGDSALYLCASIQRTNYGYTFGSGTRLTVV.